This TCR beta chain comes out of a study of T cell responses to AZD1222 COVID-19 vaccine. Clones were read by immunoSEQ multiplex PCR, and TCRdb kept only the in-frame ones, dropping some. The data show roughly 150,000 clones, roughly 92% seen once. The CDR3 consists of 18 residues. Trimming cost V 5 bases and J 2 bases; bases outside gene matches: 11. Looked up from germline, CDR1 is SEHNR and CDR2 is FQNEAQ (reference sequence). This sequence originates from an adult who received the AZD1222 COVID-19 vaccine. Here the sequenced sample was peripheral blood, taken 28 days after the second AZD1222 dose. The chain has TRBV7-9 and TRBJ2-5; 13 bases fit TRBD2. For the CDR3, the DNA is TGTGCCAGCAGCACCCGGGCGGGACTAGCGGGGTATCAAGAGACCCAGTACTTC. Amino acid sequence: CASSTRAGLAGYQETQYF.